The clone carrying this T cell receptor beta chain was observed a few times. Its antigen is not identified. Assay used: immunoSEQ multiplex PCR; TCRdb lists only in-frame clones, some missing. Of 66,000 or so clones in the sample, around 69% are singletons; the top ten hold about 2.2%. After roughly ten days in culture, the CD4+ T cells were isolated. Participants each got two BNT162b2 or mRNA-1273 vaccine doses. The sample originates from a study of vaccination effects on CD4 cells after COVID-19. The germline CDR1 and CDR2 sequences are SGHTA and FQGNSA. The CDR3 is 12 amino acids. Trimming took 1 base from V and 4 from J, leaving 1 base between them. Study results and limitations: Marked clonal contraction was seen in infection- and vaccine-induced clones late after vaccination.

The sample here was CD4+ T cells from PBMCs cultured without peptide, taken after COVID-19 vaccination. This clonotype originated in a human donor who received a COVID-19 vaccine. V gene TRBV7-2 combines with J gene TRBJ2-2; the D is unclear. The CDR3 DNA reads as TGTGCCAGCAGCTTAGGCACCGGGGAGCTGTTTTTT. Its translation is CASSLGTGELFF.